Presented here are 11 T cell receptor beta chains from one specimen sequenced in a study of regulatory T cells in long-lasting Graves disease. For TCR beta, libraries came from iRepertoire HTBI primers and Arm-PCR of CDR3 regions. TCRdb ran MiXCR on the multiplex PCR reads and lists one entry per CDR3 protein. The sample has about 560,000 distinct CDR3 sequences, 15% to 20% seen once. Noted time point: newly diagnosed GD, antithyroid drugs for less than 3 months. PBMC RNA was the source of the TCR library. The sample was also reused in another study, on T cells in Graves' hyperthyroidism and ophthalmopathy.

The sample was peripheral blood mononuclear cells (PBMCs), taken at new diagnosis, from a patient treated with antithyroid drugs. The receptors were gathered from a man younger than 35 with Graves disease.

This clonotype was observed a handful of times. The V call is TRBV27, the J call TRBJ2-2; D is ambiguous. Germline V lookup: CDR1 MNHEY, CDR2 SMNVEV (reference sequence). Trimming removed 3 bases at V and 1 base at J, with 12 bases between. The CDR3 consists of 16 residues. CDR3 in amino acids: CASSFPVGRNTGELFF. CDR3 DNA sequence: TGTGCCAGCAGTTTCCCGGTAGGCAGGAACACCGGGGAGCTGTTTTTT.

On this clonotype: A much larger clonotype is one base distant, so this may be a read error. The chain couples TRBV6-1 to TRBJ2-7; 11 nucleotides match TRBD1. This CDR3 has 14 residues. Per the germline V gene, CDR1 is MNHNS and CDR2 is SASEGT. Here the CDR3 DNA reads TGTGCCAGCGGTGAAACAGGACAGGGGGCCGAGCAGTACTTC. Translating gives CASGETGQGAEQYF.

The V and J genes are TRBV12-3 or TRBV12-4 and TRBJ2-5, with D perhaps TRBD1 (6 bases). V lost 7 bases and J 1 base, leaving 10 bases between the germline ends. The CDR3 is 13 amino acids. The CDR3 nucleotides read TGTGCCAGCACCTCAGGGGTCCAAGAGACCCAGTACTTC. It codes for CASTSGVQETQYF.

This clonotype has at least ten counts. The chain couples TRBV30 to TRBJ1-2; tentatively, D is TRBD1 (5 bases). The length of the CDR3 is 12 residues. V lost 3 bases and J 5 bases, leaving 10 bases between the germline ends. The germline CDR1 and CDR2 sequences are GTSNPN and SVGIG (reference sequence). CDR3 amino acids: CAWRTDTYGYTF. In DNA, the CDR3 is TGTGCCTGGAGGACAGATACTTATGGCTACACCTTC.

This clonotype was observed a handful of times. The chain carries TRBV5-1 and TRBJ1-5; maybe TRBD1 (6 bases). CDR1 and CDR2 from the germline V gene are SGHRS and YFSETQ. The CDR3 spans 14 residues. Trimming pared 2 bases from V and 3 bases from J, leaving 9 bases between. The CDR3 reads CASSLAGDNQPQHF. In DNA, the CDR3 is TGCGCCAGCAGCTTAGCAGGGGACAATCAGCCCCAGCATTTT.

For this clonotype: A much larger clone is a single base away; this may be a read error. The chain joins TRBV12-3 or TRBV12-4 to TRBJ2-7; D may match TRBD1 or TRBD2 (6 bases each). Deletions cut 7 bases from V and 2 bases from J, with 21 bases between. The CDR3 spans 16 residues. The CDR3, as DNA: TGTGCCAGCACCCTGGGGGCGGGGTTGAGCCCCTACGAGCAGTACTTC. Translated: CASTLGAGLSPYEQYF.

Comment on this clonotype: Being one base from a much bigger clone, this may be a read error. J is TRBJ2-1 and V is TRBV2, with D possibly being TRBD1 (6 bases). The germline CDR1 and CDR2 sequences are SNHLY and FYNNEI. The V gene lost 0 bases and the J gene lost 9 bases, with 18 bases spanning the gap. This CDR3 spans 16 amino acids. DNA of the CDR3: TGTGCCAGCAGTGAAGCAAGGGGACAAGCCCGGAGTGAGCAGTTCTTC. As protein: CASSEARGQARSEQFF.

This clonotype was detected a few times. The chain links TRBV5-1 to TRBJ2-7, with D perhaps assigned TRBD1 or TRBD2 (5 bases each). V was trimmed by 1 base and J by 3 bases, leaving 11 bases between them. Germline V lookup: CDR1 SGHRS, CDR2 YFSETQ. This CDR3 has 14 residues. This CDR3 reads CASSLTGALYEQYF. Here the CDR3 DNA reads TGCGCCAGCAGCTTGACCGGGGCGCTCTACGAGCAGTACTTC.

The gene calls are TRBV9 and TRBJ2-1; TRBD1 agrees at 8 bases. The CDR3 totals 16 residues. The germline gives CDR1 SGDLS, CDR2 YYNGEE. With 2 bases clipped from V and 9 bases from J, the junction kept 13 bases outside the gene matches. The CDR3 DNA reads as TGTGCCAGCAGCGTTAGAGGGACAGGTGGGTTCGGTGAGCAGTTCTTC. It encodes CASSVRGTGGFGEQFF. Full variable domain (outside the CDR3, taken from reference TRBV9 and TRBJ2-1): DSGVTQTPKHLITATGQRVTLRCSPRSGDLSVYWYQQSLDQGLQFLIQYYNGEERAKGNILERFSAQQFPDLHSELNLSSLELGDSALYFCASSVRGTGGFGEQFFGPGTRLTVL.

In this sample, this clonotype turned up a few times. The chain combines TRBV30 with TRBJ1-2, with TRBD1 matching over 10 bases. This CDR3 contains 14 residues. CDR1 GTSNPN and CDR2 SVGIG come from the germline V gene (reference sequence). Trimming removed 4 bases from V and 7 bases from J; junction bases left unmatched: 9. The CDR3 is CAWNRDRGVSGYTF. In DNA, the CDR3 is TGTGCCTGGAATCGGGACAGGGGAGTTAGTGGCTACACCTTC.

This clonotype was counted only a few times. The rearrangement links TRBV20-1 to TRBJ1-2; perhaps TRBD1 as D (5 bases). In germline, CDR1 is DFQATT, CDR2 SNEGSKA (reference sequence). V was clipped by 7 bases and J by 4 bases, with 16 bases between them. The CDR3 loop spans 13 amino acids. CDR3 in DNA: TGCAGTGGTTCCATGGGACTGACCTATGGCTACACCTTC. It is translated as CSGSMGLTYGYTF.